This entry concerns a single T cell receptor (beta chain). These data belong to a study of blood T cell repertoires in COVID-19. Repertoires were generated with immunoSEQ multiplex PCR, while TCRdb's copy carries only in-frame clones and drops some. The table includes a few hundred thousand clones, roughly 89% detected once. The junction had 5 bases not matched to a gene; V was cut back by 2 bases and J by 8 bases. Looked up from germline, CDR1 is MNHEY and CDR2 is SVGAGI. The CDR3 is made up of 14 amino acids. The chain has TRBV6-5 and TRBJ2-1, with 8 bases matching TRBD1. Sequences were obtained from PBMCs or T cells enriched from blood (not recorded which). This TCR derives from a woman aged 25 to 39 who had recovered from COVID-19. The CDR3 spells CASSYRDRGDEQFF. The CDR3, as DNA: TGTGCCAGCAGTTACCGAGACAGGGGCGATGAGCAGTTCTTC.